This T cell receptor beta chain was obtained from a study of CD8+ T cells in alopecia areata. General study findings and limits: Throughout tofacitinib, many expanded lesional clones continued to persist in scalp and blood.

CDR1 and CDR2 from the germline V gene are SGHDT and YYEEEE. This CDR3 comprises 18 residues. V lost 4 bases to trimming and J lost 0 bases; unmatched junction nucleotides: 8. cDNA serving as the sequencing template came from extracted, reverse transcribed RNA. TCRdb's table, derived via immunoSEQ multiplex PCR, lists solely in-frame clones and lacks some. The repertoire holds more than 110,000 clones, roughly four fifths seen once, with roughly 25% in the top ten. Treatment here: oral pan-JAK inhibitor, 5-10 mg twice daily. Collection of lesional scalp punch biopsies and peripheral blood was performed in alopecia areata patients. As to this clone: The antigen is undetermined.

Sequenced here: CD8+ T cells sorted from blood, sampled at week 4, from a patient treated with tofacitinib. The TCR comes from a human donor with alopecia areata. The chain has TRBV5-6 and TRBJ2-1; 12 positions match TRBD2. Here the CDR3 reads CASSGRLAGVNSYNEQFF. CDR3 nucleotide sequence: TGTGCCAGCAGCGGGAGACTAGCGGGGGTGAACTCCTACAATGAGCAGTTCTTC.